The present T cell receptor beta chain was sequenced within a study of technical replicates of blood from several donors. The CDR3 has 14 amino acids. The V and J ends lost 3 bases and 6 bases, in that order; junction bases with no gene match: 5. Germline CDR1 is WNHNN and CDR2 is SYGVQD (reference sequence). The method was immunoSEQ multiplex PCR; TCRdb's version includes in-frame clones alone and lacks a portion of them. Among some 66,000 clones, 95% to 98% were seen once, and the ten largest hold approximately 0.17%. The receptor's source is a human donor in good health. Input material: T cells isolated from PBMCs. V is TRBV10-1 and J is TRBJ2-7, with 10 bases aligning to TRBD1. The CDR3 is CASSDPGQGSEQYF. CDR3 sequence (DNA): TGCGCCAGCAGTGACCCGGGACAGGGGAGCGAGCAGTACTTC.